These 4 T cell receptor beta chains were sequenced from one sample in a study of shared clonotypes between healthy human individuals. CD45RO-negative cells were positively selected for CCR7, leaving out terminally differentiated effector memory CD45RA+ cells. Measured with immunoSEQ multiplex PCR; TCRdb has only the in-frame clones, and not every one. This sample carries about 820,000 clones, 85% to 95% of them seen once, and the ten largest clones take about 25%. What was sequenced was naive CD8+ T cells sorted from blood. These receptors originate from a man between 25 and 39 years old in good health.

The V and J genes are TRBV6-6 and TRBJ1-5; D is ambiguous. The CDR3 is 15 amino acids. With 2 bases removed from V and 7 bases from J, the gap between germline ends came to 15 bases. From germline, CDR1 is MNHNY and CDR2 SVGAGI (reference sequence). The CDR3 region is CASSYPSSGHQPQHF. For the CDR3, the DNA is TGTGCCAGCAGTTACCCGTCTAGCGGGCACCAGCCCCAGCATTTT.

The rearrangement uses TRBV9 and TRBJ1-1; D call uncertain. Germline-derived CDR1 and CDR2 are SGDLS and YYNGEE. The V end lost 3 bases, the J end lost 1 base, and 13 bases lay between the germline ends. CDR3 size: 15 residues. The CDR3, as DNA: TGTGCCAGCAGCGGGGAGACACTAGAGAACACTGAAGCTTTCTTT. The encoded protein is CASSGETLENTEAFF.

On this clone itself: This specimen includes other DNA sequences encoding the same CDR3. V is TRBV10-2 and J is TRBJ2-7; D gene unclear. Trimming cost V 3 bases and J 2 bases, with 2 bases left between them. The CDR3 loop spans 11 amino acids. CDR1 is WSHSY and CDR2 is SAAADI in the germline V gene. CDR3 residues: CASSETYEQYF. CDR3 in DNA: TGCGCCAGCAGTGAAACCTACGAGCAGTACTTC.

V gene TRBV2 combines with J gene TRBJ2-7; D might be TRBD2 (6 bases). The CDR3 has 15 amino acids. From germline, CDR1 is SNHLY and CDR2 FYNNEI. The V end lost 4 bases, the J end lost 2 bases, and 15 bases lay between the germline ends. The CDR3 sequence is CASSVYVGGAYEQYF. For the CDR3, the DNA is TGTGCCAGCAGTGTTTATGTGGGAGGAGCCTACGAGCAGTACTTC. The full variable domain, in which reference TRBV2 and TRBJ2-7 provide the parts outside the CDR3, is EPEVTQTPSHQVTQMGQEVILRCVPISNHLYFYWYRQILGQKVEFLVSFYNNEISEKSEIFDDQFSVERPDGSNFTLKIRSTKLEDSAMYFCASSVYVGGAYEQYFGPGTRLTVT.